What follows are 21 T cell receptor beta chains derived from one specimen sequenced in a study of post-analysis software for immune sequencing data (dated by TCRdb to the mid-2010s). Overall study results and their limits: Roughly 5 TRBV segments, including TRBV5-6, TRBV5-1 and TRBV20-1, were significantly more frequent in patients than controls.

Library construction relied on PCR. Sequencing took place on an Illumina HiSeq 2500. Unique molecular identifiers were incorporated into TCR beta cDNA libraries to reduce PCR and sequencing biases. The public reads were reanalyzed by TCRdb: fastp trimming at Q25, MiXCR alignment, in-frame beta chains only. Entries are consolidated by CDR3 protein sequence, retaining the most common genes and DNA. A total of about 430,000 distinct CDR3 sequences appear in this sample, approximately 39% of them only once. Approximately 7.6% of the sample is in the top ten clones. Antigens of these TCRs are unknown. The sample consisted of blood. The receptors originated from a girl aged 2 to 9 with multiple sclerosis.

The chain combines TRBV19 with TRBJ2-1, with D possibly matching TRBD1 (5 bases). This CDR3 has 14 residues. The germline V gene has CDR1 LNHDA and CDR2 SQIVND (reference sequence). The V end lost 3 bases, the J end lost 8 bases, and 14 bases lay between the germline ends. CDR3 DNA: TGTGCCAGTAGTATCGGCAGGGTCAGCCATGAGCAGTTCTTC. Protein sequence: CASSIGRVSHEQFF.

This clonotype occurred a few times. The chain carries TRBV18 and TRBJ2-7, with a tentative D call TRBD1 (6 bases). This CDR3 is built from 14 residues. Trimming pared 6 bases from V and 2 bases from J, leaving 14 bases between. Germline V lookup: CDR1 KGHSH, CDR2 LQKENI. Here the CDR3 reads CASSHREGTYEQYF. The DNA for the CDR3 is TGTGCCAGCTCCCACAGGGAAGGAACCTACGAGCAGTACTTC.

This clonotype showed up just a few times. The rearrangement links TRBV20-1 to TRBJ2-5; the D gene is possibly TRBD2 (5 bases). The V gene's germline CDR1 is DFQATT and CDR2 SNEGSKA (reference sequence). This CDR3 region has 14 residues. V lost 3 bases and J 1 base, leaving 12 bases between the germline ends. DNA of the CDR3: TGCAGTGCTAGCCCCGGACTTCTCCAAGAGACCCAGTACTTC. This translates into CSASPGLLQETQYF.

This chain connects TRBV6-6 to TRBJ2-7; D is unresolved. Germline lookup yields CDR1 MNHNY and CDR2 SVGAGI (reference sequence). Trimming left V 0 bases short and J 6 bases short, with 12 bases between. The CDR3 covers 14 residues. The chain's CDR3 is CASSYSGSPGEQYF. As DNA, the CDR3 is TGTGCCAGCAGTTACTCAGGGTCACCGGGCGAGCAGTACTTC.

The chain carries TRBV27 and TRBJ2-1; D is ambiguous. The CDR3 runs 14 residues. Germline-derived CDR1 and CDR2 are MNHEY and SMNVEV (reference sequence). V lost 8 bases and J lost 5, with 16 bases in between. The CDR3 DNA sequence: TGTGCCAGCTGTCCCTCATCCGTAGACAATGAGCAGTTCTTC. Protein: CASCPSSVDNEQFF.

The sample holds a few counts of this clonotype. J is TRBJ2-3 and V is TRBV3-1, with D possibly being TRBD2 (5 bases). The CDR3 has 14 residues. Trimming removed 4 bases from V and 5 bases from J, with 13 bases in between. Looked up from germline, CDR1 is LGHDT and CDR2 is YNNKEL (reference sequence). CDR3 in DNA: TGTGCCAGCAGCCCCTACGGACGGGAAGATACGCAGTATTTT. Encoded protein: CASSPYGREDTQYF.

V gene TRBV12-3 or TRBV12-4 combines with J gene TRBJ1-2, with D perhaps matching TRBD1 (6 bases). This CDR3 contains 11 residues. With 6 bases removed from V and 8 bases from J, the gap between germline ends came to 10 bases. The CDR3 region has the DNA TGTGCCAGCAGCGGACAGAGCGGCTACACCTTC. Amino acids: CASSGQSGYTF.

This clonotype was seen only a few times. The gene calls are TRBV6-5 and TRBJ2-4; 7 bases are a match to TRBD1. Germline values: CDR1 MNHEY, CDR2 SVGAGI. V lost 0 bases to trimming and J lost 8 bases; unmatched junction nucleotides: 4. The CDR3 runs to 14 residues. This CDR3 reads CASSYSVQGDIQYF. The CDR3 DNA follows: TGTGCCAGCAGTTACTCCGTTCAGGGGGACATTCAGTACTTC.

In the case of this clonotype: At one boundary the junction diverges from the germline segment, which might be a read error. The rearrangement uses TRBV12-3 or TRBV12-4 and TRBJ2-6; 7 nucleotides match TRBD1. CDR3 length equals 16 residues. CDR3 sequence (DNA): TGTGCCTGCAGTTTTGGGGACAGCTCTGGGGCCAACGTCCTGACTTTC. Amino acid sequence: CACSFGDSSGANVLTF.

This clonotype was recorded a few times. The genes are TRBV2 and TRBJ1-2, with unresolved D. The germline V and J ends were trimmed by 5 bases and 3 bases, with 7 bases remaining between them. The CDR3 has 12 amino acids. Germline CDR1 SNHLY, CDR2 FYNNEI. This CDR3 reads CASSRVYYGYTF. The CDR3 DNA is TGTGCCAGCAGTAGGGTTTACTATGGCTACACCTTC.

This sequence joins TRBV7-2 and TRBJ1-5, with 7 bases matching TRBD1. Germline CDR1 is SGHTA and CDR2 is FQGNSA. V lost 4 bases to trimming and J lost 3 bases; unmatched junction nucleotides: 6. This CDR3 contains 15 residues. The DNA of the CDR3 is TGTGCCAGCAGCTCGGACAGGCGCTACAATCAGCCCCAGCATTTT. Protein sequence: CASSSDRRYNQPQHF.

The V and J genes are TRBV20-1 and TRBJ2-1, with D tentatively TRBD1 or TRBD2 (5 bases each). The germline CDR1 and CDR2 sequences are DFQATT and SNEGSKA (reference sequence). This CDR3 has 15 residues. The ends were cut back, 2 bases at V and 5 bases at J, with 16 bases in the middle. CDR3 amino acids: CSARSPREGNNEQFF. The DNA of the CDR3 is TGCAGTGCTAGATCCCCCAGAGAGGGGAACAATGAGCAGTTCTTC.

The V call is TRBV20-1, the J call TRBJ2-2; D could derive from TRBD1 or TRBD2 (5 bases each). CDR1 and CDR2 (germline): DFQATT, SNEGSKA (reference sequence). Trimming removed 1 base from V and 0 bases from J, with 15 bases in between. The CDR3 loop spans 17 amino acids. For the CDR3, the DNA is TGCAGTGCTAGAGTCCCGGGACGGATGGCGAACACCGGGGAGCTGTTTTTT. It translates to CSARVPGRMANTGELFF.

The chain joins TRBV12-3 or TRBV12-4 to TRBJ2-7, with D uncertain. The V end was cut by 5 bases, the J end by 0 bases, with 11 bases between. This CDR3 comprises 14 residues. The CDR3: CASSPRVFSYEQYF. The CDR3 DNA reads as TGTGCCAGCAGTCCACGGGTTTTCTCCTACGAGCAGTACTTC.

The table lists this clonotype with a few counts. The CDR3 here is CASSLAGGSYNSPLHF. The CDR3 nucleotides are TGTGCCAGCAGCTTGGCAGGGGGCTCCTATAATTCACCCCTCCACTTT. The chain employs TRBV5-5 and TRBJ1-6; 7 bases line up with TRBD1. Looked up from germline, CDR1 is SGHKS and CDR2 is YYEKEE (reference sequence). This CDR3 region has 16 residues. With V trimmed by 0 bases and J by 0 bases, 0 bases remained unmatched. The variable domain in full, completed from reference TRBV5-5 and TRBJ1-6, reads DAGVTQSPTHLIKTRGQQVTLRCSPISGHKSVSWYQQVLGQGPQFIFQYYEKEERGRGNFPDRFSARQFPNYSSELNVNALLLGDSALYLCASSLAGGSYNSPLHFGNGTRLTVT.

This rearrangement joins TRBV5-1 to TRBJ1-1; D unclear. Germline loops: CDR1 SGHRS, CDR2 YFSETQ. The CDR3 is 14 residues long. The V end lost 4 bases, the J end lost 1 base, and 11 bases lay between the germline ends. The CDR3 DNA follows: TGCGCCAGCAGCCCCGAAGGCAGGAACACTGAAGCTTTCTTT. It is translated as CASSPEGRNTEAFF.

The chain is built from TRBV12-3 or TRBV12-4 and TRBJ1-5; TRBD1 matches 8 bases. J lost 5 bases, V lost 2 bases, and 8 bases had no gene match. The CDR3 has 16 residues. For the CDR3, the DNA is TGTGCCAGCAGTTTATATGGACAGGGTAAGGATCAGCCCCAGCATTTT. Its translation is CASSLYGQGKDQPQHF.

The chain is built from TRBV20-1 and TRBJ2-7, with TRBD1 identical over 7 bases. After removal of 6 bases from V and 0 bases from J, the junction contained 8 bases not matched to a gene. This CDR3 region has 14 residues. Germline CDR1 and CDR2: DFQATT and SNEGSKA (reference sequence). CDR3: CSAAGGHNSYEQYF. CDR3 nucleotides: TGCAGTGCCGCAGGGGGACACAACTCCTACGAGCAGTACTTC.

There are a few counts of this clonotype. The chain combines TRBV4-1 with TRBJ1-4, with TRBD1 matching 7 bases. V trimming: 5 bases; J trimming: 4 bases; junction bases outside the gene matches: 10. CDR1 and CDR2 from the germline V gene are MGHRA and YSYEKL. This CDR3 has 16 residues. CDR3 in amino acids: CASSDSYRGGNEKLFF. The CDR3 DNA is TGCGCCAGCAGCGACTCGTACAGGGGAGGTAATGAAAAACTGTTTTTT.

This clonotype has only a few counts. The genes are TRBV12-3 or TRBV12-4 and TRBJ2-7; D is perhaps TRBD2 (6 bases). V gave up 1 base and J gave up 6 bases, with 10 bases separating them. The CDR3 runs to 13 residues. CDR3 sequence reads: CASSLVGEAEQYF. CDR3 coding DNA: TGTGCCAGCAGTTTAGTGGGGGAGGCCGAGCAGTACTTC.

J is TRBJ1-2 and V is TRBV24-1; no clear D gene. CDR3 size: 17 residues. Looked up from germline, CDR1 is KGHDR and CDR2 is SFDVKD. Trimming left V 3 bases short and J 2 bases short, with 18 bases between. The CDR3: CATSDTTALPPNYGYTF. CDR3 DNA sequence: TGTGCCACCAGTGATACGACCGCTTTACCACCAAACTATGGCTACACCTTC.